Listed here is a single T cell receptor (beta chain). Its antigen target is currently unknown. No base-level quality is on record; no much larger clone is a single base apart. Sequencing was performed on an Illumina NovaSeq 6000. TCRalpha and TCRbeta cDNA libraries were built by 5'RACE with constant-segment primers, adding sample barcodes and unique molecular identifiers. Trizol reagent was used to extract RNA from every sample. Libraries were amplified in two PCR steps, with a second sample barcode and Illumina TruSeq adapters added in the second step. The libraries were sequenced on an Illumina NovaSeq using 2 x 150 bp paired-end reads. Per the original workflow: The reads were demultiplexed and collapsed into UMI-guided consensus sequences using migec v1.2.7. Using mixcr v2.1.11, UMI consensuses were aligned to TRA and TRB V and J templates and then assembled into clonotypes. A clonotype was counted as expanded or contracted only when both edgeR and NoisET called the clonotype significant, with the noise models trained on biological replicates. For edgeR calls, the thresholds were a false discovery rate-adjusted p below 0.01 and a log2 fold-change of 1. PCA with hierarchical clustering of max-normalized trajectories of the 1000 most abundant clonotypes was used as exploratory dynamics analysis. The CD4 or CD8 phenotype of responding clones was assigned using the separately sequenced CD4+ and CD8+ repertoires. The public reads were quality trimmed at Q25 with fastp and then assembled into clones with MiXCR by TCRdb, keeping productive beta chains. CDR3 protein sequences are deduplicated, and each keeps its most common genes and DNA. TCRdb's processing, not the authors', yielded these V and J calls. In this sample the table shows 400,000 to 550,000 distinct CDR3 sequences, 20% to 25% of which occur a single time. 12% of the sample comes from the top ten.

Inclusive of the bounding cysteine and phenylalanine, the CDR3 is 13 residues long. The kept DNA is CDR3 alone, 39 bases in frame from the first base. V is pared back by 6 bases and J by 5 bases, with 13 bases lying between the germline termini. Ficoll-Paque density gradient centrifugation was used to isolate PBMCs. This entry comes from a study of T-cell memory formation after mild COVID-19 (dated by TCRdb to about 2021). For context, the study as a whole: Most TCR sequence clusters were specific to one of the two donors. The cohort was made up of two young adult volunteers, one female and one male, who were previously healthy. In a couple of donors, T-cell clones that expanded and contracted after mild COVID-19 were tracked by sequencing TCRalpha and TCRbeta repertoires over time. General findings and caveats noted by the study authors: Contracting CD4+ clones were located mainly in the CM and EM memory subsets, whereas CD8+ clones were found to be enriched in EMRA. Some responding clones were found in pre-infection memory, which suggests that pre-existing cross-reactive memory T cells took part in the SARS-CoV-2 response. From day 15 to 85, contracting clones showed balanced CD4/CD8 phenotypes, whereas a second wave of clones that expanded from day 15 to 37 leaned towards CD4+. Only two mild cases were covered in the study, and larger cohorts including severe cases with pre-infection samples were considered necessary. Whether the second-wave clones peaking on day 37 were SARS-CoV-2 specific was not confirmed.

The sample taken for sequencing was PBMCs or a T cell subset sorted from them (not recorded which). This TCR was recovered from an adult woman who had mild COVID-19 (a few samples of this study predate the infection). The sample titles of this study are shuffled in the database, so cell type and time point are left out; the donor was told from shared clones. The rearrangement combines TRBV12-3 or TRBV12-4 with TRBJ1-2, with a weak D call of TRBD1 (5 bases match). The CDR3 region: CASRLPGEYGYTF. The DNA is as follows: TGTGCCAGCAGACTTCCGGGGGAATATGGCTACACCTTC.